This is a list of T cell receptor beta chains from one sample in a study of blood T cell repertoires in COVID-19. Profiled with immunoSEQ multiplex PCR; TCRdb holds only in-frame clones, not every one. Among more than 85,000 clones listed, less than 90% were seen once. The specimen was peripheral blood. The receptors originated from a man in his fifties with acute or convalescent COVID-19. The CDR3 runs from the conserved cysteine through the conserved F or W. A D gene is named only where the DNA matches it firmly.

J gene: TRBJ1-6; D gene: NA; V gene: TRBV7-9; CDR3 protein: CASSLTNSPLHF; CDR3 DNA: TGTGCCAGCAGCTTAACAAACTCACCCCTCCACTTT
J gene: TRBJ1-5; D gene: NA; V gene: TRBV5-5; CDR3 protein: CASSLETGRNQPQHF; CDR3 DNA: TGTGCCAGCAGCTTGGAGACAGGAAGAAATCAGCCCCAGCATTTT
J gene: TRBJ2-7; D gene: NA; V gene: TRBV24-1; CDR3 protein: CATSDSRVENPYEQYF; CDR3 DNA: TGTGCCACCAGTGATAGCAGGGTTGAGAATCCCTACGAGCAGTACTTC
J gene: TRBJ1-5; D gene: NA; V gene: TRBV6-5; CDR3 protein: CASRPTVNSNQPQHF; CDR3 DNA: TGTGCCAGCAGACCAACCGTGAACTCCAATCAGCCCCAGCATTTT
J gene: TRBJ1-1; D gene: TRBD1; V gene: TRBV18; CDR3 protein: CASSPYAGGSVDTEAFF; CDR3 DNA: TGTGCCAGCTCACCATATGCAGGGGGATCTGTGGACACTGAAGCTTTCTTT
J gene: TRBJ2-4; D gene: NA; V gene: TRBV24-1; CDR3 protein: CATRPGLAKNIQYF; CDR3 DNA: TGTGCCACCAGGCCCGGACTAGCCAAAAACATTCAGTACTTC
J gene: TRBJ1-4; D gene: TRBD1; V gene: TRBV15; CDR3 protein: CATSRDGTGQGEKLFF; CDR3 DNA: TGTGCCACCAGCAGAGACGGGACAGGGCAGGGTGAAAAACTGTTTTTT
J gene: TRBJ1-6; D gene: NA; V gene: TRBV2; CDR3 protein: CASSEQDLNSPLHF; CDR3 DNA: TGTGCCAGCAGTGAACAGGATCTTAATTCACCCCTCCACTTT
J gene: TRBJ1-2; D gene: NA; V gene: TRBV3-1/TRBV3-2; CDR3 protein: CASISSAGGRYGYTF; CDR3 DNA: TGTGCCAGCATCTCGAGCGCGGGGGGTCGGTATGGCTACACCTTC
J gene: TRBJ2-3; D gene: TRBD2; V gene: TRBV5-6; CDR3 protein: CASSFLNGASGLDTQYF; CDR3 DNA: TGTGCCAGCAGCTTCCTTAACGGGGCTAGCGGTTTGGATACGCAGTATTTT
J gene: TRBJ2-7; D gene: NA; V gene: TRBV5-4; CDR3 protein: CASSLPSMGEQYF; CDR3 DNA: TGTGCCAGCAGCTTGCCTAGCATGGGCGAGCAGTACTTC
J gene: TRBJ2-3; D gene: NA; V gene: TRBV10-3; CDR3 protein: CAIGASTDTQYF; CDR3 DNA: TGTGCCATCGGGGCTAGCACAGATACGCAGTATTTT
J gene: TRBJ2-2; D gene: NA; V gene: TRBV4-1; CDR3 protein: CASSQSSGYLTNTGELFF; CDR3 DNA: TGCGCCAGCAGCCAATCAAGCGGTTATCTTACGAACACCGGGGAGCTGTTTTTT
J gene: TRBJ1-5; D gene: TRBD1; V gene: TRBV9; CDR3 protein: CASSVGDRGHGQPQHF; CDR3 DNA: TGTGCCAGCAGCGTAGGGGACAGGGGGCACGGTCAGCCCCAGCATTTT
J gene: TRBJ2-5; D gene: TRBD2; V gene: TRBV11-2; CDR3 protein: CASSSPAGPFQETQYF; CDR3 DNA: TGTGCCAGCAGCTCCCCAGCGGGGCCCTTTCAAGAGACCCAGTACTTC
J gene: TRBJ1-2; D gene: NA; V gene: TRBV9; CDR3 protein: CASSVGSTADYGYTF; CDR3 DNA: TGTGCCAGCAGCGTAGGGTCGACAGCTGACTATGGCTACACCTTC
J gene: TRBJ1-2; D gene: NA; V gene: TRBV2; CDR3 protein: CASSDNGGFGYTF; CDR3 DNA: TGTGCCAGCAGTGATAATGGAGGTTTTGGCTACACCTTC
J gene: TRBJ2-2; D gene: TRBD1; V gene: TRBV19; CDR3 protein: CASIPGQSNTGELFF; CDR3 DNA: TGTGCCAGTATCCCGGGACAGAGTAACACCGGGGAGCTGTTTTTT
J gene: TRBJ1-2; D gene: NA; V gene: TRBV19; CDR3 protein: CASSIKSRNYGYTF; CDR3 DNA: TGTGCCAGTAGTATTAAATCGCGGAACTATGGCTACACCTTC
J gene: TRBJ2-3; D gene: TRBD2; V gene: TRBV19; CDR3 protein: CASSFGGSRTDTQYF; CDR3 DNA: TGTGCCAGTAGTTTTGGCGGGAGCCGGACAGATACGCAGTATTTT
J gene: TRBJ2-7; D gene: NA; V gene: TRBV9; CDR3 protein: CASSAMGVGYEQYF; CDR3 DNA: TGTGCCAGCAGCGCCATGGGCGTTGGATACGAGCAGTACTTC
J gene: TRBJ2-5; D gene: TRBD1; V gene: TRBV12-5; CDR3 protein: CASGRTPGQGETQYF; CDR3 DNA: TGTGCTAGTGGCCGCACCCCGGGACAGGGAGAGACCCAGTACTTC
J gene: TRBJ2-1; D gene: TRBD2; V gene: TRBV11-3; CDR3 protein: CASSLTRNSGGSGNEQFF; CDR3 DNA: TGTGCCAGCAGCTTGACCCGTAATAGCGGGGGAAGTGGCAATGAGCAGTTCTTC
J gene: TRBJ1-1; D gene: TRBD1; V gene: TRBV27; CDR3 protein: CASSRGLTGIGTEAFF; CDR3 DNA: TGTGCCAGCAGCCGCGGCCTGACAGGGATCGGCACTGAAGCTTTCTTT